This TCR beta chain emerged from a study of OX40 agonist ivuxolimab in advanced cancers. About the full investigation: Ivuxolimab was a fully human IgG2 agonistic monoclonal antibody targeting the costimulatory receptor OX40 (CD134). Of the approximately 53 patients in dose escalation, some 20 had hepatocellular carcinoma, approximately 15 had melanoma, 9 had renal cell carcinoma and 9 had head and neck cancer. Intravenous ivuxolimab was administered to patients every 2 weeks at six dose levels: 0.01, 0.1, 0.3, 1.5, 3 and 10 mg/kg. The monotherapy dose-escalation portion (N of about 50 patients) of the phase I ivuxolimab trial is reported in the paper. The dose-escalation cohort was roughly 83% male with a mean age of about 58 years, ranging from roughly 23 to 80. The purpose of peripheral TCRbeta sequencing was to test whether ivuxolimab changed TCR sequence diversity and led to clonal T-cell expansion. Prior anti-PD-1, anti-PD-L1 or anti-CTLA-4 therapy was permitted, and 40% of dose-escalation patients had received checkpoint inhibitors. Three dose-escalation patients achieved partial responses, one with hepatocellular carcinoma and two with cutaneous melanoma. General findings and caveats noted by the study authors: Low levels of normalized T-cell clonal expansion were also shown by some nonresponding patients. Partial responders in the 0.1-3.0 mg/kg groups had among the lowest normalized peripheral clonal expansion, especially among CD8+ T cells. At doses of 0.1 to 3.0 mg/kg, clonal expansion of both CD4+ and CD8+ T cells in blood was seen between baseline and week 6. The antigen specificity of the peripheral T cells that underwent clonal expansion was not determined. After ivuxolimab, expanded clones were on average more numerous among CD8+ T cells than among CD4+ T cells.

The trial excluded patients who had a history of autoimmune disease or who were on systemic immunosuppression. Peripheral blood for TCR sequencing was collected from all dose cohorts at baseline, on cycle 4 day 1, and on cycle 7 day 1. Samples were obtained from an open-label, multicenter, first-in-human phase I dose-escalation trial of ivuxolimab. The trial enrolled adults with locally advanced or metastatic head and neck squamous cell, hepatocellular, melanoma or renal cell carcinoma. Before TCR sequencing, CD4+ T cells and CD8+ T cells from peripheral blood were sorted into separate populations. V lost 1 base and J lost 3 bases; the stretch between them is 10 bases long. Per the germline V gene, MDHEN is the CDR1 and SYDVKM is the CDR2. From cysteine to phenylalanine, the CDR3 is 14 amino acids long. The read is trimmed to its CDR3 DNA, 42 bases read in frame from base 1. With respect to this clone: It has no known antigen specificity. No base qualities exist here, and no much larger clone lies one base off it.

Genomic DNA was isolated from the sorted cells so that the TCRbeta CDR3 region could be sequenced. TCRbeta CDR3 regions were sequenced using the immunoSEQ Assay. This is the immuneACCESS table as TCRdb keeps it, with only in-frame sequences that have V and J called. A part of the clones is gone; compared with another copy, unresolved V genes explain less than half, and the rest is unexplained. Counted in this sample were approximately 76,000 clones; about 93% of them appeared once. Clones ranked in the top ten supply approximately 10% of the sample. Sequencing used CD4+ or CD8+ T cells sorted from blood, obtained in a trial of the OX40 agonist ivuxolimab. This clonotype was obtained from an adult with an advanced solid tumor such as melanoma, head and neck, liver or kidney cancer. The V and J genes are TRBV28 and TRBJ2-7, with TRBD1 as a weak D call on 6 bases. The CDR3 region reads CASSLSRTDYEQYF. The DNA sequence is given as TGTGCCAGCAGTTTATCGAGGACAGACTACGAGCAGTACTTC.